The 8 T cell receptor beta chains in this list originate from one sample, sequenced in a study of cytomegalovirus exposure and HLA in healthy donors listed by TCRdb under 2017. Library preparation used the immunoSEQ multiplex PCR assay. For the multiplex PCR, a mixture combining 60 forward primers for TCR Vbeta segments and 13 reverse primers for TCR Jbeta segments was used. What TCRdb holds here is the immuneACCESS table cut down to in-frame rearrangements. Part of the clones is not present; checked against another copy, under half of the missing clones reflect an unresolved V gene, and the others are unexplained. The sample has fewer than 300,000 clones on record, about four fifths of them singletons. The leading ten clones occupy approximately 0.3% of the sample. The material sequenced was PBMCs. These receptors all come from a girl aged 2-15 years in good health and CMV-seronegative.

The rearrangement links TRBV19 to TRBJ2-1; no clear D. Trimming left V 2 bases short and J 9 bases short, with 14 bases between. CDR1 and CDR2 from the germline V gene are LNHDA and SQIVND (reference sequence). This CDR3 has 14 amino acids. The CDR3 reads CASSIMTGSGEQFF. DNA for the CDR3: TGTGCCAGTAGTATAATGACTGGGTCTGGTGAGCAGTTCTTC.

A word on this clone: The sample carries other DNA sequences with the same CDR3. The CDR3: CASSVEAGGYNEQFF. The CDR3 nucleotides read TGTGCCAGCAGCGTAGAAGCGGGAGGGTACAATGAGCAGTTCTTC. The V and J genes are TRBV9 and TRBJ2-1, with 10 nucleotides matching TRBD2. Germline V gene lookup returns CDR1 SGDLS and CDR2 YYNGEE. The CDR3 loop spans 15 amino acids. The J segment lost 4 bases and the V segment lost 0 bases, leaving 1 base of the junction unmatched.

V and J are TRBV6-1 and TRBJ2-7; no reliable D call. Germline V gene sequence: CDR1 MNHNS, CDR2 SASEGT. Trimming removed 5 bases at V and 7 bases at J, with 9 bases between. The CDR3 is 11 amino acids. The CDR3 region has the DNA TGTGCCAGCAGTTTAGATCGGGAGCAGTACTTC. Translating gives CASSLDREQYF.

The chain recombines TRBV7-9 with TRBJ1-4; D is unresolved. The CDR3 has 12 amino acids. Trimming cost V 7 bases and J 7 bases, with 10 bases left between them. Germline V gene sequence: CDR1 SEHNR, CDR2 FQNEAQ (reference sequence). For the CDR3, the DNA is TGTGCCAGCATTGGGGAGAGTGAAAAACTGTTTTTT. This gives the protein CASIGESEKLFF. Variable domain in full (rest from reference TRBV7-9 and TRBJ1-4): DTGVSQNPRHKITKRGQNVTFRCDPISEHNRLYWYRQTLGQGPEFLTYFQNEAQLEKSRLLSDRFSAERPKGSFSTLEIQRTEQGDSAMYLCASIGESEKLFFGSGTQLSVL.

For this clone: Sequence at one end of the junction differs from germline and may be a read error. DNA of the CDR3: TGTTCCAGCAGCTCGGGACAGGGGGTAATTTGGGAGACCCAGTACTTC. As protein: CSSSSGQGVIWETQYF. V and J are TRBV7-9 and TRBJ2-5; the match to TRBD1 covers 11 bases. Per the germline V gene, CDR1 is SEHNR and CDR2 is FQNEAQ (reference sequence). CDR3 length equals 16 residues.

The rearrangement uses TRBV6-1 and TRBJ1-1; TRBD1 aligns across 9 bases. The germline gives CDR1 MNHNS, CDR2 SASEGT. J gave up 1 base and V 6 bases, and 18 bases lay outside the gene matches. The CDR3 consists of 19 residues. For the CDR3, the DNA is TGTGCCAGCAGCGAAATGACAGGGGGTTGGGAGGTTTCGAACACTGAAGCTTTCTTT. It yields the protein CASSEMTGGWEVSNTEAFF.

The chain combines TRBV27 with TRBJ1-1, with 7 nucleotides matching TRBD1. The length of the CDR3 is 14 residues. The V segment lost 2 bases and the J segment 1 base; nucleotides outside the gene matches: 1. Germline values: CDR1 MNHEY, CDR2 SMNVEV (reference sequence). CDR3 in amino acids: CASSLNRGNTEAFF. CDR3 DNA: TGTGCCAGCAGTTTAAACAGGGGGAACACTGAAGCTTTCTTT.

The chain links TRBV11-2 to TRBJ1-2; tentative D call: TRBD1 (5 bases). CDR1 is SGHAT, CDR2 FQNNGV, per germline. The CDR3 spans 16 residues. The V end was cut by 4 bases, the J end by 4 bases, with 19 bases between. The DNA of the CDR3 is TGTGCCAGCAGCTCGACCAGGGATTTAGTTTCCTATGGCTACACCTTC. Its translation: CASSSTRDLVSYGYTF.